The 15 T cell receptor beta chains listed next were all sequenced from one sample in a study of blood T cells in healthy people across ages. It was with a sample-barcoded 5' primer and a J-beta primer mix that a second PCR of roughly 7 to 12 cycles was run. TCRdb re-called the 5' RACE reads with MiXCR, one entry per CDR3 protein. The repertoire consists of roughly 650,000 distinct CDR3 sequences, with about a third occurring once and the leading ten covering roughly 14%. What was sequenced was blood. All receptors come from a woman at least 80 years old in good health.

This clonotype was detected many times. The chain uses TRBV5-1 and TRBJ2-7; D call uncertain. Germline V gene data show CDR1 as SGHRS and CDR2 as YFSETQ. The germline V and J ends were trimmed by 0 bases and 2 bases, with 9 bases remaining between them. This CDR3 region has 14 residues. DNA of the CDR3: TGCGCCAGCAGCTTGGTGGAACCCCCCTACGAGCAGTACTTC. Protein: CASSLVEPPYEQYF.

CDR3: CASSFLSKAKLGYEQYF. CDR3 coding DNA: TGTGCCAGCAGCTTCTTGAGTAAGGCGAAGCTGGGGTACGAGCAGTACTTC. The V gene is TRBV7-2, the J gene TRBJ2-4, with D uncertain. The end of the DNA fits TRBJ2-7 better, so the J call may be wrong. The CDR3 sequence is 17 residues long. Per germline, CDR1 SGHTA and CDR2 FQGNSA.

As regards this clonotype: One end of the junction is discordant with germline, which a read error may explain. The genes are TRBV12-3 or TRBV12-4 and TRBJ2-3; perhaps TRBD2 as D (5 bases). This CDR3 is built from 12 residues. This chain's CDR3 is CANSSRGGTQYF. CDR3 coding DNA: TGTGCCAACAGTTCCCGGGGTGGTACGCAGTATTTT.

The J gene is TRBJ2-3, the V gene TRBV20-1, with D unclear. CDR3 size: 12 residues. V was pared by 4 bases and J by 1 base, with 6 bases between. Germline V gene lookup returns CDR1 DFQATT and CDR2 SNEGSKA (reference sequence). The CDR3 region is CSATPRTDTQYF. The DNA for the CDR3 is TGCAGTGCTACCCCCCGCACAGATACGCAGTATTTT.

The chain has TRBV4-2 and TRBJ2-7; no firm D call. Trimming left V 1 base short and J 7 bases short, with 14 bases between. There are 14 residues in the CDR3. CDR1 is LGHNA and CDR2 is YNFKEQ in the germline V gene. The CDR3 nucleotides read TGTGCCAGCAGCCAAGGGGTTTCCTACAATGAGCAGTACTTC. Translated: CASSQGVSYNEQYF.

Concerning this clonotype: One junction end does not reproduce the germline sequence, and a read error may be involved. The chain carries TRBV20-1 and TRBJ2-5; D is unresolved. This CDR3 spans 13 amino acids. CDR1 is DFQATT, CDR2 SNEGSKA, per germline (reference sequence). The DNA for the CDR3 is TGCAGTGCCGCCAGTACCTATCAAGAGACCCTGTACTTC. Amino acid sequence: CSAASTYQETLYF.

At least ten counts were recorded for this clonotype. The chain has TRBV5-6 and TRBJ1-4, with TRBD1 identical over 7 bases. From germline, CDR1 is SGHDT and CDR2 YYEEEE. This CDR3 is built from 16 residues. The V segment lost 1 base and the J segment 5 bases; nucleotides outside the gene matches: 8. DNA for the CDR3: TGTGCCAGCAGCTTGAGCGGTTTACAGGGGAATGAAAAACTGTTTTTT. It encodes CASSLSGLQGNEKLFF.

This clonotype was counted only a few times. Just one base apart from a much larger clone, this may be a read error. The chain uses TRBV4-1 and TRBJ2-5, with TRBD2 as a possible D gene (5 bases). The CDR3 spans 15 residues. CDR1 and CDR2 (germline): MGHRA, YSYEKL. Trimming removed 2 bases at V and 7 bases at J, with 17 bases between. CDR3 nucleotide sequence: TGCGCCAGCAGCCAACCCGCAGGTGGGAGAGGGACCCAGTACTTC. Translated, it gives CASSQPAGGRGTQYF.

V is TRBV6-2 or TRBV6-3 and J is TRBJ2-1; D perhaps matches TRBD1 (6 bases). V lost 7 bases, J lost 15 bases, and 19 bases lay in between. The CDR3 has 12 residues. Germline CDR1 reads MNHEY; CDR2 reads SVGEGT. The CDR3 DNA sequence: TGTGCCAGCACCGATCCAGGGGACACCATGTTCTTC. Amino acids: CASTDPGDTMFF.

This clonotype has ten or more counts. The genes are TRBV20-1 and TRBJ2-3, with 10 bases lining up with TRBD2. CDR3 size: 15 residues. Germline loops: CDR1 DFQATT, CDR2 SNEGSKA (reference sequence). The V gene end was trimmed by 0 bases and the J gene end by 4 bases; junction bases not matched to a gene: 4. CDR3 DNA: TGCAGTGCTAGAGATCCGAGCGGGGGGGCAGATACGCAGTATTTT. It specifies CSARDPSGGADTQYF.

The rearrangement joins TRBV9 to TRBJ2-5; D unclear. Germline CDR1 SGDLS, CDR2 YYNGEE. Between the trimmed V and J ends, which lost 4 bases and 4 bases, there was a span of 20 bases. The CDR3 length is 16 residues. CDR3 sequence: CASSIGDRRSRETQYF. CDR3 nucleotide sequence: TGTGCCAGCAGCATAGGTGACCGCCGATCTCGAGAGACCCAGTACTTC.

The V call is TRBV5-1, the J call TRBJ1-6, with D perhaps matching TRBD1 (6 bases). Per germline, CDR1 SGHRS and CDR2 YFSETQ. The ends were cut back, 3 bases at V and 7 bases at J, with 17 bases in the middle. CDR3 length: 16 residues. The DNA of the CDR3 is TGCGCCAGCAGCTCTGCCTCAGGGGTTGGGAATTCACCCCTCCACTTT. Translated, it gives CASSSASGVGNSPLHF.

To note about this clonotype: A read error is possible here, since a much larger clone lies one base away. CDR3 nucleotides: TGTGCCAGCAGGGACCCGGGGCGCAATGAGCAGTTCTTC. Its translation is CASRDPGRNEQFF. This chain uses TRBV25-1 with TRBJ2-1, with D perhaps being TRBD1 or TRBD2 (5 bases each). This CDR3 comprises 13 residues. Trimming cost V 6 bases and J 6 bases, with 12 bases left between them. The germline CDR1 and CDR2 sequences are MGHDK and SYGVNS.

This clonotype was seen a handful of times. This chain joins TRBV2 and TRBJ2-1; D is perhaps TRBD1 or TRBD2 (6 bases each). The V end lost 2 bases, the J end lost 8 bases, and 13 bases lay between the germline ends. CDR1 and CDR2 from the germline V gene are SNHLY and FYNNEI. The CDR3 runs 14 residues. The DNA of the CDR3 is TGTGCCAGCAGTGAATTGGGGGGCAGGGATGAGCAGTTCTTC. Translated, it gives CASSELGGRDEQFF.

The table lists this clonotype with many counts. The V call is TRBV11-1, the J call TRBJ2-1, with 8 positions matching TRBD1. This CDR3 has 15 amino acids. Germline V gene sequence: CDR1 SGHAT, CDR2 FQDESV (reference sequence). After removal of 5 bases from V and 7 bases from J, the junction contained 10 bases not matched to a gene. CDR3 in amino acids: CASSADRGRLNEQFF. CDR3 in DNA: TGTGCCAGCAGCGCCGACAGGGGACGCTTGAATGAGCAGTTCTTC.